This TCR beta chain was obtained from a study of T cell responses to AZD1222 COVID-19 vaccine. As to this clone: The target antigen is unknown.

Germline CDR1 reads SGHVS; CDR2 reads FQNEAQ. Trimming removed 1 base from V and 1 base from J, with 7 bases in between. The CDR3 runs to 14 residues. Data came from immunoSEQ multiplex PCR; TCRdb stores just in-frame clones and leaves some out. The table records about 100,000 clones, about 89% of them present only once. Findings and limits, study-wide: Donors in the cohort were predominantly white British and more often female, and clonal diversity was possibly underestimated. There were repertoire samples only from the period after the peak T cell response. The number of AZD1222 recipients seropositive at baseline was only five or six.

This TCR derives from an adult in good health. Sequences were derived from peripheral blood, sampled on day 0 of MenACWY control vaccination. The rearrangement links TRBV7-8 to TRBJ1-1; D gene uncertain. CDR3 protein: CASSLVTENTEAFF. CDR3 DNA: TGTGCCAGCAGCTTAGTCACAGAGAACACTGAAGCTTTCTTT.